The subject of this entry is one TCR beta chain. Its antigen remains unidentified. These data come from a study of beta chain features in type 1 diabetes. The sequenced template was cDNA made from the entire isolated RNA. Method: immunoSEQ multiplex PCR; TCRdb's copy keeps in-frame clones and lacks some. The sample records around 710,000 clones, 9.5% to 15% being singletons. Trimming cost V 8 bases and J 3 bases, with 13 bases left between them. CDR1 is SNHLY, CDR2 FYNNEI, per germline. The CDR3 consists of 13 residues. The study, taken as a whole, reports: Shortening of TCRB CDR3s, moderate but significant, appeared in all four CD4+ subsets of Type 1 diabetes patients.

The clonotype comes from a man aged 25 to 40 with type 1 diabetes. J is TRBJ1-2 and V is TRBV2; a weak D match, TRBD1 (6 bases). The specimen sequenced was naive CD4+ T cells from blood. The CDR3 sequence is CASGRQADYGYTF. CDR3 nucleotides: TGTGCCAGCGGACGACAGGCCGACTATGGCTACACCTTC.